The present T cell receptor beta chain was sequenced within a study of cytomegalovirus exposure and HLA in healthy donors. The PCR employed 60 Vbeta primers together with 13 Jbeta primers. The data were produced by immunoSEQ multiplex PCR, yet TCRdb's version contains in-frame clones alone and is incomplete. The top ten clones hold 3% to 4% of a sample with approximately 130,000 clones, about 80% of them seen once. This clone was observed once. The V end lost 7 bases, the J end lost 2 bases, and 15 bases lay between the germline ends. Per the germline V gene, CDR1 is LNHNV and CDR2 is YYDKDF (reference sequence). The length of the CDR3 is 15 residues.

This chain uses TRBV15 with TRBJ1-5, with a weak D call TRBD1 (5 bases). The origin of this receptor is a woman aged 40 to 55 in good health and CMV-seronegative. The sequencing sample was made of PBMCs. The CDR3 coding sequence is TGTGCCACCATGGTGGGGGGGACGGGCAATCAGCCCCAGCATTTT. This gives the protein CATMVGGTGNQPQHF.